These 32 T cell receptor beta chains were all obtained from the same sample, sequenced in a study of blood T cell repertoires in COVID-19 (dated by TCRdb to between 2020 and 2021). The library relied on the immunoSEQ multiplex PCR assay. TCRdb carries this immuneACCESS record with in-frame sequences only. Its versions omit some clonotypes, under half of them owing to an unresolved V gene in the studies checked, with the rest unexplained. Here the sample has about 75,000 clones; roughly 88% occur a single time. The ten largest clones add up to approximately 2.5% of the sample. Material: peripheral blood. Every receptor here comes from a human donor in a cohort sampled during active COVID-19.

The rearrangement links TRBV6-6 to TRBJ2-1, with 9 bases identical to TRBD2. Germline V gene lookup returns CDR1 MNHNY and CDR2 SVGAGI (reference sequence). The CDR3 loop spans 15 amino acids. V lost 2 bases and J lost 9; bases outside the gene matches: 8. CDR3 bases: TGTGCCAGCAGTTACACGTCTAGCGGGACTCCTGAGCAGTTCTTC. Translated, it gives CASSYTSSGTPEQFF.

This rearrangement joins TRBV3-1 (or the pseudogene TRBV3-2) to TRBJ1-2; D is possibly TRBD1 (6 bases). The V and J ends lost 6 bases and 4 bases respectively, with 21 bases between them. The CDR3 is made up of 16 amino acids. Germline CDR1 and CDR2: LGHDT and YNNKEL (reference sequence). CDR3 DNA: TGTGCCAGCAGTCAGCCGCACAGGGATCAGAGCTATGGCTACACCTTC. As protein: CASSQPHRDQSYGYTF.

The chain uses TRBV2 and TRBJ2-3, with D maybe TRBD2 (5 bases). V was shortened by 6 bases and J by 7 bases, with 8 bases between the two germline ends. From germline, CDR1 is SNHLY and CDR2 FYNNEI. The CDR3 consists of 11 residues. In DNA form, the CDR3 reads TGTGCCAGCAGGTTAGCGAATACGCAGTATTTT. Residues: CASRLANTQYF.

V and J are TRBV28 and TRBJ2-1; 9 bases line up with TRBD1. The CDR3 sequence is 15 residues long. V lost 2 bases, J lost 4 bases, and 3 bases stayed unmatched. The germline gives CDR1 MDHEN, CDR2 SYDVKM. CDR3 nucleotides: TGTGCCAGCAGTTTACCGGGACAGGGTTACAATGAGCAGTTCTTC. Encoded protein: CASSLPGQGYNEQFF.

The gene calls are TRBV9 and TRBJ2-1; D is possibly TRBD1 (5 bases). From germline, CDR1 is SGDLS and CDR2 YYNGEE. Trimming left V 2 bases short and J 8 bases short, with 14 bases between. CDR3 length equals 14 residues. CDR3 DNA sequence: TGTGCCAGCAGCGTCGGGTCAGGGTTCTATGAGCAGTTCTTC. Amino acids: CASSVGSGFYEQFF.

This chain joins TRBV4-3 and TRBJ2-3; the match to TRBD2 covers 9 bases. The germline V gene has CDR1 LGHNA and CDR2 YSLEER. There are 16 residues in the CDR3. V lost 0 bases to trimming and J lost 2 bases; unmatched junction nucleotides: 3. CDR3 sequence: CASSQDLAGYTDTQYF. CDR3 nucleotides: TGCGCCAGCAGCCAAGATCTAGCGGGGTACACAGATACGCAGTATTTT.

The CDR3 DNA is TGTGCCAGCAGCTTAGTAGCCCAGATGAACACTGAAGCTTTCTTT. Its translation: CASSLVAQMNTEAFF. V is TRBV11-2 and J is TRBJ1-1; the D is unclear. Germline assignment: CDR1 SGHAT and CDR2 FQNNGV. The CDR3 length is 15 residues. Trimming removed 1 base at V and 0 bases at J, with 9 bases between.

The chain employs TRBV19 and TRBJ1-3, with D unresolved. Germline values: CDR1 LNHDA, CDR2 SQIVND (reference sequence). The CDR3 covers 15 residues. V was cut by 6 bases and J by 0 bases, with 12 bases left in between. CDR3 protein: CASRSDGYSGNTIYF. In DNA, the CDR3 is TGTGCCAGTAGAAGCGACGGTTACTCTGGAAACACCATATATTTT.

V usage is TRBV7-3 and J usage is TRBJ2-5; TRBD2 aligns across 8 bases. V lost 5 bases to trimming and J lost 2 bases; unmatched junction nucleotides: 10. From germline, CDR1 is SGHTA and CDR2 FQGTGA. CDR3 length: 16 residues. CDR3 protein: CASSDGTRTRQETQYF. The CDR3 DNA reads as TGTGCCAGCAGCGACGGGACTAGGACTAGACAAGAGACCCAGTACTTC.

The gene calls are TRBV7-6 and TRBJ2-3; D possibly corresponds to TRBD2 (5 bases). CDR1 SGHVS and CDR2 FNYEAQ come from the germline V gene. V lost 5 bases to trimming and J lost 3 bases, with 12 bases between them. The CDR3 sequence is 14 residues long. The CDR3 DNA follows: TGTGCCAGCAGCCCGGACTCCTCGACAGATACGCAGTATTTT. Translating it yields CASSPDSSTDTQYF.

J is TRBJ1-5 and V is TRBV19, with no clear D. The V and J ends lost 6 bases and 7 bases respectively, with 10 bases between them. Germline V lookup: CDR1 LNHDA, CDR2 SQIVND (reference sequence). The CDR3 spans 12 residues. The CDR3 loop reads CASRHNWQPQHF. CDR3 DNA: TGTGCCAGTAGACATAATTGGCAGCCCCAGCATTTT.

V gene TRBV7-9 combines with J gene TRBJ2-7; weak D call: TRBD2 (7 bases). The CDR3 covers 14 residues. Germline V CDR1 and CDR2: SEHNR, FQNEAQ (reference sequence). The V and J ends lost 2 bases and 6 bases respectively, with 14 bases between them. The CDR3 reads CASSLTGGGSEQYF. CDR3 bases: TGTGCCAGCAGCTTAACGGGGGGCGGCTCCGAGCAGTACTTC.

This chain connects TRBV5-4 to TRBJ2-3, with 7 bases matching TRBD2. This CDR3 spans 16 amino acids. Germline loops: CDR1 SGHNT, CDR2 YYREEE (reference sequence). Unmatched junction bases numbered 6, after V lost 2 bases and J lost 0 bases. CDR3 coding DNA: TGTGCCAGCAGCTTCAAGCGGGAAGAAAGCACAGATACGCAGTATTTT. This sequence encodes CASSFKREESTDTQYF. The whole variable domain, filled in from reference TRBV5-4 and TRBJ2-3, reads ETGVTQSPTHLIKTRGQQVTLRCSSQSGHNTVSWYQQALGQGPQFIFQYYREEENGRGNFPPRFSGLQFPNYSSELNVNALELDDSALYLCASSFKREESTDTQYFGPGTRLTVL.

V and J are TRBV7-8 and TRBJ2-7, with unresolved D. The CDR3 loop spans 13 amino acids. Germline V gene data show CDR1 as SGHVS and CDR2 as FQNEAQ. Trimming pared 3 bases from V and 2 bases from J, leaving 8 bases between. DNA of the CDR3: TGTGCCAGCAGCTTTGGAGTTCCCTACGAGCAGTACTTC. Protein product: CASSFGVPYEQYF.

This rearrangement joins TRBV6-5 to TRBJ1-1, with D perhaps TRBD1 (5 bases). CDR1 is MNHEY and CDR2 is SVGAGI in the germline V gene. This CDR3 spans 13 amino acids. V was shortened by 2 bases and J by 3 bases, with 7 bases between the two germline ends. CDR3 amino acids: CASSYGGYTEAFF. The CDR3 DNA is TGTGCCAGCAGTTACGGGGGGTACACTGAAGCTTTCTTT.

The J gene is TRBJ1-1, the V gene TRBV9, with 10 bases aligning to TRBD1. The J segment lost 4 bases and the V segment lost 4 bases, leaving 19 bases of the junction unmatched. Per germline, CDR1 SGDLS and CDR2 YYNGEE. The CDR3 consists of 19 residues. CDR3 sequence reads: CASSRGTGDSIMVGTEAFF. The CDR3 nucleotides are TGTGCCAGCAGCAGAGGGACAGGGGATTCGATTATGGTTGGCACTGAAGCTTTCTTT.

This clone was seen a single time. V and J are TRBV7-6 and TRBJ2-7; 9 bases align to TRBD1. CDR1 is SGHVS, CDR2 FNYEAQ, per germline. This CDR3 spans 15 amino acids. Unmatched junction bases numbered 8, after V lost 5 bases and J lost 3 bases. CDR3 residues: CASSLTPGQGYEQYF. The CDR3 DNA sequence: TGTGCCAGCAGCCTCACGCCGGGACAGGGCTACGAGCAGTACTTC. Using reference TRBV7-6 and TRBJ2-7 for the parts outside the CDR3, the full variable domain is GAGVSQSPRYKVTKRGQDVALRCDPISGHVSLYWYRQALGQGPEFLTYFNYEAQQDKSGLPNDRFSAERPEGSISTLTIQRTEQRDSAMYRCASSLTPGQGYEQYFGPGTRLTVT.

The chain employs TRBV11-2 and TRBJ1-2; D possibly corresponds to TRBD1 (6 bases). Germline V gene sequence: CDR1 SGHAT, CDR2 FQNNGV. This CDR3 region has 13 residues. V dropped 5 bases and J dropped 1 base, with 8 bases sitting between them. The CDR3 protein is CASSPDSNYGYTF. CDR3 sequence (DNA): TGTGCCAGCAGCCCGGACAGTAACTATGGCTACACCTTC.

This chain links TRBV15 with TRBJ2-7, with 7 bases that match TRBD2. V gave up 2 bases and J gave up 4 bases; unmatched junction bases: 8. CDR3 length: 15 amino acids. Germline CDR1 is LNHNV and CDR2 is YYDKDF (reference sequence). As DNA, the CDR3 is TGTGCCACCAGCAGAAAAGGCGGGAGAGGGTACGAGCAGTACTTC. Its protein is CATSRKGGRGYEQYF.

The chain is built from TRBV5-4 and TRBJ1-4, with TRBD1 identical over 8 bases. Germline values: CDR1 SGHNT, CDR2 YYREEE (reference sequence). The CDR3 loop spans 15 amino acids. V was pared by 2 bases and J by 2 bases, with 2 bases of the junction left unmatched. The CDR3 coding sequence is TGTGCCAGCAGCTTCAACAGGGGGACTAATGAAAAACTGTTTTTT. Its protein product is CASSFNRGTNEKLFF.

CDR3 region: CASSDASGNTGELFF. Here the CDR3 DNA reads TGTGCCAGCAGTGACGCTAGCGGGAACACCGGGGAGCTGTTTTTT. The chain recombines TRBV6-4 with TRBJ2-2; 7 positions match TRBD2. The CDR3 is 15 residues long. J was trimmed by 1 base and V by 2 bases; bases with no gene match: 1. CDR1 and CDR2 from the germline V gene are MRHNA and SNTAGT.

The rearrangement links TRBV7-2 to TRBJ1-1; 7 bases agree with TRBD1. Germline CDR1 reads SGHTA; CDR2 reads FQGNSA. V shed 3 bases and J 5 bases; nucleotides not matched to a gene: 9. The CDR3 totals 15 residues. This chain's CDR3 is CASSFTGAAFTEAFF. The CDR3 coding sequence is TGTGCCAGCAGCTTCACAGGGGCCGCCTTTACTGAAGCTTTCTTT.

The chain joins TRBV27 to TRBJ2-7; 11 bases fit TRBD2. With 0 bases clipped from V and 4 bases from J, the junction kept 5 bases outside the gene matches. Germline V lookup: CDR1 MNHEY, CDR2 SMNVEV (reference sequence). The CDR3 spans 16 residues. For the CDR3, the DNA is TGTGCCAGCAGTTTATCCCGACTAGCGGGACTTTACGAGCAGTACTTC. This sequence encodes CASSLSRLAGLYEQYF.

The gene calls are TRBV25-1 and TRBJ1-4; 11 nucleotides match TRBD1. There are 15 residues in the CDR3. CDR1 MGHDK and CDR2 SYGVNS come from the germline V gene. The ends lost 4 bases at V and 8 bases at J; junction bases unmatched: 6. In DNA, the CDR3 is TGTGCCAGCAGTGCCGGGACAGGGGGAGGAGAAAAACTGTTTTTT. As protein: CASSAGTGGGEKLFF.

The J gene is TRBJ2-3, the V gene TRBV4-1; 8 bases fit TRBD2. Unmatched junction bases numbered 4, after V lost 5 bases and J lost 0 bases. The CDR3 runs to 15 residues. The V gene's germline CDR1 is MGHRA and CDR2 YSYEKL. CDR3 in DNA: TGCGCCAGCAGCTCTCGGGGGGGAAGCACAGATACGCAGTATTTT. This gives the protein CASSSRGGSTDTQYF.

Written as DNA, the CDR3 is TGTGCCAGCAGCACCAAGGGGAGCAATCAGCCCCAGCATTTT. This translates into CASSTKGSNQPQHF. The chain recombines TRBV5-4 with TRBJ1-5, with D perhaps matching TRBD1 (5 bases). The CDR3 covers 14 residues. Looked up from germline, CDR1 is SGHNT and CDR2 is YYREEE (reference sequence). With 4 bases removed from V and 1 base from J, the gap between germline ends came to 9 bases. Filled out from reference TRBV5-4 and TRBJ1-5, the complete variable domain reads ETGVTQSPTHLIKTRGQQVTLRCSSQSGHNTVSWYQQALGQGPQFIFQYYREEENGRGNFPPRFSGLQFPNYSSELNVNALELDDSALYLCASSTKGSNQPQHFGDGTRLSIL.

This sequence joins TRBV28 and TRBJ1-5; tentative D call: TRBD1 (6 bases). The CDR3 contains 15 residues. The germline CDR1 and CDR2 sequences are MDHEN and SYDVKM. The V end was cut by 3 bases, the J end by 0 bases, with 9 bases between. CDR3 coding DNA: TGTGCCAGCAGTTTTCCAGGGGATAGCAATCAGCCCCAGCATTTT. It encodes CASSFPGDSNQPQHF.

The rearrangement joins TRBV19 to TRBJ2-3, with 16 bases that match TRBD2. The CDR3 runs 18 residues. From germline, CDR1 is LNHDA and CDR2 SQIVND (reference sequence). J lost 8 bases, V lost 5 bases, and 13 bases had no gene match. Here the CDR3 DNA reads TGTGCCAGTAGTCCCGGGACTAGCGGGAGGGGGCACGTGGGTACGCAGTATTTT. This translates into CASSPGTSGRGHVGTQYF.

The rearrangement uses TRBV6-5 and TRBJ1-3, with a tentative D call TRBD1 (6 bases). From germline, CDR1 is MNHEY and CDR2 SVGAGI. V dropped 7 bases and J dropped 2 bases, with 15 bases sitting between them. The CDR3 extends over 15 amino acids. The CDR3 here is CASKGGNPAGNTIYF. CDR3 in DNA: TGTGCCAGCAAGGGGGGGAATCCGGCTGGAAACACCATATATTTT.

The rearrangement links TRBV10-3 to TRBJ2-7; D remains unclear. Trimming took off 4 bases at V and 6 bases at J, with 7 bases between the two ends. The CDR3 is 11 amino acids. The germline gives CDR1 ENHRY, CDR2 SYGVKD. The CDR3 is CAISGDSEQYF. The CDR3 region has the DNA TGTGCCATCAGTGGAGACTCCGAGCAGTACTTC.

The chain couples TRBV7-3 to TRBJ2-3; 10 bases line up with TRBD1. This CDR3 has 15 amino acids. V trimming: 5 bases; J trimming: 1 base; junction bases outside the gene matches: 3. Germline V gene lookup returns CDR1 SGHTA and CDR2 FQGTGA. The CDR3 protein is CASSAGTGGTDTQYF. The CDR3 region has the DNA TGTGCCAGCAGCGCTGGGACAGGGGGCACAGATACGCAGTATTTT.

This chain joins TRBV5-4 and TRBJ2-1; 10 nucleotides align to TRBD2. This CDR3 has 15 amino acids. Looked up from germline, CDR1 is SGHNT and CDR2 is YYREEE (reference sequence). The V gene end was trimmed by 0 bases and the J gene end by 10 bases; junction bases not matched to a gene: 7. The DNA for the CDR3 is TGTGCCAGCAGCTTGGCCGCTAGCGGGAGTATAGAGCAGTTCTTC. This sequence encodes CASSLAASGSIEQFF.